The rows below give T cell receptor beta chains drawn from one sample of a study of tissue T cells after allogeneic stem cell transplantation. The data were produced by immunoSEQ multiplex PCR, yet TCRdb's version contains in-frame clones alone and is incomplete. The sample includes roughly 30,000 clones, 65% to 90% of them seen just once. Source: blood, taken before transplantation. All receptors derive from a woman aged 18 to 55 who later had graft-versus-host disease after an allogeneic stem cell transplant. CDR3s include the opening cysteine and the closing phenylalanine or tryptophan. A D gene is named only where the DNA matches it firmly. Where a row states a size, it is once, few, many or the class of an expanded clone; other rows omit it.

>NA|TRBJ1-4|NA|TRBV7-2
CASSLVLGKLFF
TGTGCCAGCAGCTTAGTGCTCGGAAAACTGTTTTTT
>TRBD1|TRBJ1-4|NA|TRBV11-2
CASSYYPLKQGEDEKLFF
TGTGCCAGCAGCTACTACCCCTTAAAACAGGGGGAGGATGAAAAACTGTTTTTT
>NA|TRBJ2-4|NA|TRBV7-9
CASSLVDLGDIQYF
TGTGCCAGCAGCTTAGTGGACTTGGGGGACATTCAGTACTTC
>TRBD1|TRBJ1-1|NA|TRBV11-2
CASSHRGPRNTEAFF
TGTGCCAGCAGCCACAGGGGGCCCCGGAACACTGAAGCTTTCTTT
>NA|TRBJ1-5|NA|TRBV28
CASNPGWGAGQPQHF
TGTGCCAGCAACCCGGGCTGGGGGGCAGGCCAGCCCCAGCATTTT
>NA|TRBJ2-3|NA|TRBV7-8
CASSRDLGGTDTQYF
TGTGCCAGCAGCCGAGACCTGGGCGGCACAGATACGCAGTATTTT
>NA|TRBJ2-7|NA|TRBV15
CATSRGESFYEQYF
TGTGCCACCAGCAGGGGGGAGTCATTCTACGAGCAGTACTTC
>TRBD2|TRBJ2-7|NA|TRBV28
CASKIAWGAGDELYEQYF
TGTGCCAGCAAAATCGCCTGGGGAGCGGGGGATGAGTTATACGAGCAGTACTTC
>NA|TRBJ2-1|NA|TRBV2
CASHQDLSPTGQFF
TGTGCCAGCCACCAGGATCTTTCCCCAACCGGGCAGTTCTTC
>TRBD1|TRBJ1-1|NA|TRBV5-1
CASSLDRGNTEAFF
TGCGCCAGCAGCTTAGACAGGGGGAACACTGAAGCTTTCTTT
>NA|TRBJ2-3|NA|TRBV27
CASSHGGARTDTQYF
TGTGCCAGCAGTCATGGCGGGGCGAGGACAGATACGCAGTATTTT
>NA|TRBJ2-7|NA|TRBV24-1
CATSIGESYEQYF
TGTGCCACCTCAATTGGGGAGAGCTACGAGCAGTACTTC
>TRBD1|TRBJ2-2|NA|TRBV6-5
CASSYPGQGDVGELFF
TGTGCCAGCAGTTACCCGGGGCAGGGGGATGTCGGGGAGCTGTTTTTT
>NA|TRBJ2-3|NA|TRBV5-1
CASSLDDADTQYF
TGCGCCAGCAGCTTGGATGATGCAGATACGCAGTATTTT
>NA|TRBJ2-3|few|TRBV2
CASRDFRSADTQYF
TGTGCCAGCAGGGACTTTAGGAGTGCAGATACGCAGTATTTT
>NA|TRBJ1-2|NA|TRBV12-3/TRBV12-4
CASGEGGSVGYTF
TGTGCCAGCGGGGAGGGAGGGTCGGTTGGCTACACCTTC
>TRBD1|TRBJ2-7|NA|TRBV3-1/TRBV3-2
CASSQPYRGTFEQYF
TGTGCCAGCAGCCAACCTTACAGGGGCACCTTCGAGCAGTACTTC
>TRBD1|TRBJ2-1|NA|TRBV4-3
CASSHRDRYNEQFF
TGCGCCAGCAGCCACAGGGACAGATACAATGAGCAGTTCTTC
>NA|TRBJ2-5|NA|TRBV7-2
CASSPGPLVETQYF
TGTGCCAGCAGCCCGGGACCTCTGGTAGAGACCCAGTACTTC
>NA|TRBJ1-2|NA|TRBV3-1/TRBV3-2
CASSQEAYGYTF
TGTGCCAGCAGCCAAGAGGCATATGGCTACACCTTC
>NA|TRBJ1-1|NA|TRBV6-5
CASSQQARGAEAFF
TGTGCCAGCAGTCAACAGGCCCGGGGGGCTGAAGCTTTCTTT
>NA|TRBJ2-7|NA|TRBV28
CASSSPGTAYEQYF
TGTGCCAGCAGTTCACCCGGGACTGCCTACGAGCAGTACTTC
>NA|TRBJ1-3|NA|TRBV4-1
CASSQVGGNSGNTIYF
TGCGCCAGCAGCCAAGTCGGTGGGAACTCTGGAAACACCATATATTTT